These T cell receptor beta chains were read from a single sample in a study of Ad26.COV2.S vaccination and SARS-CoV-2 variants. Method: immunoSEQ multiplex PCR; TCRdb's copy keeps in-frame clones and lacks some. The sample yields 350,000 to 450,000 clones, just over 90% seen once. The source material was peripheral blood, sampled after recovery from COVID-19. Receptor source: a human donor who had recovered from COVID-19. Each CDR3 is given with its conserved first and last residue. A D gene is named only where the DNA matches it firmly. Not every row has a clone size; where given, it reads once, few, many or a size class.

NA,TRBV5-4,TRBJ1-2,NA,TGTGCCAGCAGCTTGGGGGCTGGGGTTGGCTACACCTTC,CASSLGAGVGYTF
NA,TRBV9,TRBJ1-2,TRBD1,TGTGCCAGCAGCGCGACCGGGACAGGGATTAACTATGGCTACACCTTC,CASSATGTGINYGYTF
NA,TRBV29-1,TRBJ2-5,NA,TGCAGCGTTGATAGGGGGTACGGGGAGACCCAGTACTTC,CSVDRGYGETQYF
NA,TRBV15,TRBJ1-1,NA,TGTGCCACCAGCAGTCGGACGGTGAACACTGAAGCTTTCTTT,CATSSRTVNTEAFF
NA,TRBV29-1,TRBJ1-2,TRBD1,TGCAGCGTTGACCTACCGACAGGGGGCGGCTATGGCTACACCTTC,CSVDLPTGGGYGYTF
NA,TRBV28,TRBJ1-1,NA,TGTGCCAGCAGTTTATACCTTACGACGGGGCTGAACACTGAAGCTTTCTTT,CASSLYLTTGLNTEAFF
once,TRBV3-1/TRBV3-2,TRBJ1-2,NA,TGTGCCAGCAGCCAAGGGGGGGCCCCTAACTATGGCTACACCTTC,CASSQGGAPNYGYTF
NA,TRBV11-2,TRBJ1-6,NA,TGTGCCAGCAGCTTAGGACCGATAAGATCACCCCTCCACTTT,CASSLGPIRSPLHF
NA,TRBV7-6,TRBJ1-2,NA,TGTGCCAGCAGCTTGGGACAAGACTACACCTTC,CASSLGQDYTF
NA,TRBV5-8,TRBJ1-2,NA,TGTGCCAGCAGCTTGGGAACTAACTATGGCTACACCTTC,CASSLGTNYGYTF
NA,TRBV19,TRBJ2-2,TRBD1,TGTGCCAGTACCCCAGGGACAGGGGGCAGAACCGGGGAGCTGTTTTTT,CASTPGTGGRTGELFF
once,TRBV7-2,TRBJ2-3,TRBD2,TGTGCCAGCAGCTTAGCTGCCGGGGGGAACCCAGATACGCAGTATTTT,CASSLAAGGNPDTQYF
NA,TRBV7-8,TRBJ2-1,NA,TGTGCCAGCTGCCCCCGGGGGACCGGGGACAATGAGCAGTTCTTC,CASCPRGTGDNEQFF
NA,TRBV19,TRBJ1-2,NA,TGTGCCAGTAGTATAGGGTCAGGGCGAATCAACTATGGCTACACCTTC,CASSIGSGRINYGYTF
NA,TRBV7-2,TRBJ2-5,NA,TGTGCCAGCAGCTTAGTGGGGGGAGAGACCCAGTACTTC,CASSLVGGETQYF
NA,TRBV27,TRBJ1-1,NA,TGTGCCAGCAGTTTACTAGGGTTGGGAACTGAAGCTTTCTTT,CASSLLGLGTEAFF
NA,TRBV28,TRBJ2-3,NA,TGTGCCAGCAGTTTGGTCCAGGGGCTCACAGATACGCAGTATTTT,CASSLVQGLTDTQYF
NA,TRBV7-2,TRBJ2-7,TRBD1,TGTGCCAGCAGCCCGGGGACAGGGGAATTTTACGAGCAGTACTTC,CASSPGTGEFYEQYF
NA,TRBV15,TRBJ1-1,NA,TGTGCCACCAGCAGAGCTCCTAGCCATACCTTGAACACTGAAGCTTTCTTT,CATSRAPSHTLNTEAFF
NA,TRBV7-8,TRBJ2-5,NA,TGTGCCAGCAGCCCTCCTGGTGAGACCCAGTACTTC,CASSPPGETQYF
NA,TRBV7-8,TRBJ2-3,NA,TGTGCCAGCAGCTTAGTAGGGGGGGTAACAGATACGCAGTATTTT,CASSLVGGVTDTQYF
NA,TRBV10-3,TRBJ2-7,NA,TGTGCCATCAGTGAGTCTACGGTCTCCTACGAGCAGTACTTC,CAISESTVSYEQYF